A selection of T cell receptor beta chains follows, all from one sample in a study of shared clonotypes between healthy human individuals. Sequencing was performed with immunoSEQ multiplex PCR; in TCRdb, only in-frame clones are kept and a portion is missing. Of 1,400,000 or so clones in the sample, approximately 98.5% were seen once. Sequencing was done on a sample of naive CD4+ T cells sorted from blood. Every receptor here comes from a man younger than 45 in good health. Both conserved end residues are trimmed from each CDR3.

V,CDR3
TRBV15,ATSRDLPTVSSYEQY
TRBV14,ASSRRTGYFTEAF
TRBV2,ASSGLADSYEQY
TRBV29-1,SVGLKLLGTSQETQY
TRBV19,ASSIGLAGGTGELF
TRBV7-3,ASSFSGTGAENTQY
TRBV6-5,ASSYVSGTPYGYT
TRBV5-1,ASSLGSGNEQF
TRBV7-8,ASSRTSGSSSWENIQY
TRBV4-3,ASSQGTGEANYGYT
TRBV6-1,ASTKTGRTYEQY
TRBV19,ASTRDRGRKEQY
TRBV11-3,ASSADRGDTGELF
TRBV19,ASSIRVGLQPQH
TRBV7-8,ASSPLVIMETQY
TRBV9,ASSRSNEKLF
TRBV27,ASSRIRITDTQY
TRBV29-1,SADGGQDTQY
TRBV7-9,ASREANTEAF
TRBV7-9,ASTSGTGSDEQY
TRBV27,ASSFGGRSGIQY
TRBV7-2,ASSLGYRGQETQY